This T cell receptor (beta chain) was retrieved from a study of blood T cell repertoires in COVID-19. Participants were aged roughly 18 to 89 years from about two dozen US areas. Two consecutive negative NP/OP PCR tests, clearance, or resolved symptoms defined Cohort 3 recovery. Trimming removed 6 bases at V and 3 bases at J, with 15 bases between. CDR3 length: 15 residues. From germline, CDR1 is SGHTA and CDR2 FQGNSA. The repertoire was sequenced with immunoSEQ multiplex PCR; TCRdb's copy has only in-frame clones and lacks some. The repertoire holds some 350,000 clones, with 75% to 90% as singletons.

Sequenced input: PBMCs or T cells enriched from blood (not recorded which). The chain links TRBV7-2 to TRBJ2-1; perhaps TRBD1 as D (6 bases). This clonotype was obtained from a young man who had recovered from COVID-19. CDR3 nucleotide sequence: TGTGCCAGCAGAGATCGAACAGGGAGCTACAATGAGCAGTTCTTC. Its protein product is CASRDRTGSYNEQFF.